Shown below are 30 T cell receptor beta chains from a single sample sequenced in a study of cytomegalovirus exposure and HLA in healthy donors. Primers included in the PCR were 60 Vbeta and 13 Jbeta primers. Profiled with immunoSEQ multiplex PCR; TCRdb holds only in-frame clones, not every one. The sample has about 130,000 clones, about four fifths seen once. Sequencing input: PBMCs. Receptor source: a woman in her thirties or forties in good health and CMV-seropositive.

The rearrangement links TRBV5-1 to TRBJ1-1; 7 bases align to TRBD1. V gave up 4 bases and J gave up 1 base; unmatched junction bases: 7. In germline, CDR1 is SGHRS, CDR2 YFSETQ. The CDR3 covers 15 residues. The CDR3 region has the DNA TGCGCCAGCAGCAGCCAGGGGGGAACGAACACTGAAGCTTTCTTT. This gives the protein CASSSQGGTNTEAFF.

The genes are TRBV2 and TRBJ2-5; no firm D call. This CDR3 has 10 amino acids. Trimming cost V 6 bases and J 5 bases, with 4 bases left between them. CDR1 and CDR2 from the germline V gene are SNHLY and FYNNEI. CDR3 loop: CASSGETQYF. CDR3 in DNA: TGTGCCAGCAGCGGGGAGACCCAGTACTTC.

Points on this clone: The conserved final phenylalanine or tryptophan is absent from the CDR3, which likely points to a read error. The chain combines TRBV5-6 with TRBJ1-2, with 7 nucleotides matching TRBD1. Unmatched junction bases numbered 13, after V lost 4 bases and J lost 1 base. The CDR3 is made up of 17 amino acids. The germline V gene has CDR1 SGHDT and CDR2 YYEEEE. The CDR3 bases are TGTGCCAGCAGCCCGGGGGCAGGGGGAGACTATAACTATGGCTACACCCTC. It yields the protein CASSPGAGGDYNYGYTL.

V usage is TRBV15 and J usage is TRBJ2-3; D not resolved. The germline V gene has CDR1 LNHNV and CDR2 YYDKDF (reference sequence). Trimming shortened V by 0 bases and J by 4 bases, and 8 bases separated the two germline ends. The length of the CDR3 is 14 residues. CDR3 coding DNA: TGTGCCACCAGCAGAGATTCGAGCGCAGATACGCAGTATTTT. As protein: CATSRDSSADTQYF.

The rearrangement uses TRBV7-8 and TRBJ2-2; tentative D call: TRBD2 (5 bases). Germline loops: CDR1 SGHVS, CDR2 FQNEAQ. This CDR3 is built from 13 residues. The V and J ends lost 6 bases and 2 bases respectively, with 7 bases between them. This chain's CDR3 is CASSRLNTGELFF. The CDR3, as DNA: TGTGCCAGCAGTCGACTAAACACCGGGGAGCTGTTTTTT.

The chain couples TRBV7-9 to TRBJ2-7, with a tentative D call TRBD1 (6 bases). CDR3 length equals 12 residues. CDR1 is SEHNR and CDR2 is FQNEAQ in the germline V gene (reference sequence). Trimming took 0 bases from V and 7 from J, leaving 7 bases between them. CDR3 sequence reads: CASSLAQGEQYF. In DNA form, the CDR3 reads TGTGCCAGCAGCTTAGCGCAGGGGGAGCAGTACTTC. Combining the CDR3 with reference TRBV7-9 and TRBJ2-7 gives the whole variable domain DTGVSQNPRHKITKRGQNVTFRCDPISEHNRLYWYRQTLGQGPEFLTYFQNEAQLEKSRLLSDRFSAERPKGSFSTLEIQRTEQGDSAMYLCASSLAQGEQYFGPGTRLTVT.

On this clone itself: Compared with germline, one end of the junction differs, possibly owing to a read error. This chain joins TRBV5-6 and TRBJ1-5; 7 nucleotides match TRBD1. Germline V gene sequence: CDR1 SGHDT, CDR2 YYEEEE. The CDR3 loop spans 14 amino acids. Here the CDR3 reads CASSLATGLEVVDF. CDR3 sequence (DNA): TGTGCCAGCAGCCTAGCGACAGGGCTTGAGGTCGTGGATTTT.

For the CDR3, the DNA is TGCAGCGTTGACAGGGGCGGGTACGAGCAGTACTTC. Protein product: CSVDRGGYEQYF. J is TRBJ2-7 and V is TRBV29-1, with D possibly matching TRBD1 (6 bases). The V gene lost 3 bases and the J gene lost 4 bases, with 10 bases spanning the gap. Germline V gene lookup returns CDR1 SQVTM and CDR2 ANQGSEA. CDR3 size: 12 residues.

The V gene is TRBV21-1, the J gene TRBJ2-7; the table's D gene call, TRBD1, was not cross checked with the DNA. TRBV21-1 corresponds to a pseudogene. The length of the CDR3 is 15 residues. The DNA of the CDR3 is TGTGCCAGCAGCGCAACGGGACAGGGGGTTCGAGAGCAGTACTTC. Protein sequence: CASSATGQGVREQYF.

The chain employs TRBV11-2 and TRBJ1-5; TRBD1 aligns across 10 bases. The V gene's germline CDR1 is SGHAT and CDR2 FQNNGV. The V segment lost 3 bases and the J segment 6 bases; nucleotides outside the gene matches: 5. The CDR3 totals 15 residues. CDR3 region: CASSLDRGYFQPQHF. The CDR3 DNA is TGTGCCAGCAGCTTGGACAGGGGGTATTTTCAGCCCCAGCATTTT.

The chain recombines TRBV7-2 with TRBJ2-1, with 12 bases identical to TRBD2. CDR1 is SGHTA and CDR2 is FQGNSA in the germline V gene. This CDR3 has 15 amino acids. Trimming at V came to 7 bases and at J to 8 bases, leaving 9 bases not matched to a gene. DNA of the CDR3: TGTGCCAGCACCCCAAAGACTAGCGGGAGTCATGAGCAGTTCTTC. Translation: CASTPKTSGSHEQFF.

The chain combines TRBV6-5 with TRBJ2-7, with 12 bases identical to TRBD2. With V trimmed by 4 bases and J by 7 bases, 8 bases remained unmatched. The CDR3 loop spans 15 amino acids. Germline lookup yields CDR1 MNHEY and CDR2 SVGAGI. The CDR3 bases are TGTGCCAGCAGTTCGCGACTAGCGGGAGTGGGGGAGCAGTACTTC. As protein: CASSSRLAGVGEQYF.

The chain joins TRBV11-3 to TRBJ1-1, with D hard to call. The CDR3 is 14 residues long. Trimming removed 5 bases at V and 5 bases at J, with 15 bases between. CDR1 and CDR2 from the germline V gene are SGHNT and YENEEA. Written as DNA, the CDR3 is TGTGCCAGCAGCCTGTTGGGAGGGAGAACTGAAGCTTTCTTT. Amino acid sequence: CASSLLGGRTEAFF. Combining the CDR3 with reference TRBV11-3 and TRBJ1-1 gives the whole variable domain EAGVVQSPRYKIIEKKQPVAFWCNPISGHNTLYWYLQNLGQGPELLIRYENEEAVDDSQLPKDRFSAERLKGVDSTLKIQPAELGDSAVYLCASSLLGGRTEAFFGQGTRLTVV.

The V and J genes are TRBV5-1 and TRBJ2-3, with D maybe TRBD2 (5 bases). The length of the CDR3 is 15 residues. V was trimmed by 5 bases and J by 5 bases, leaving 18 bases between them. CDR1 is SGHRS and CDR2 is YFSETQ in the germline V gene. The CDR3 is CASSFQADPLDTQYF. Here the CDR3 DNA reads TGCGCCAGCAGTTTCCAAGCGGACCCTTTAGATACGCAGTATTTT. Combining the CDR3 with reference TRBV5-1 and TRBJ2-3 gives the whole variable domain KAGVTQTPRYLIKTRGQQVTLSCSPISGHRSVSWYQQTPGQGLQFLFEYFSETQRNKGNFPGRFSGRQFSNSRSEMNVSTLELGDSALYLCASSFQADPLDTQYFGPGTRLTVL.

V is TRBV27 and J is TRBJ2-3, with TRBD2 matching over 14 bases. The J segment lost 5 bases and the V segment lost 5 bases, leaving 6 bases of the junction unmatched. The CDR3 length is 16 residues. The germline CDR1 and CDR2 sequences are MNHEY and SMNVEV (reference sequence). The CDR3: CASSPSGLAGEDTQYF. The CDR3 nucleotides read TGTGCCAGCAGTCCCTCGGGACTAGCGGGAGAAGATACGCAGTATTTT.

The rearrangement uses TRBV6-5 and TRBJ2-1; the match to TRBD2 covers 10 bases. The CDR3 runs 14 residues. The junction had 6 bases not matched to a gene; V was cut back by 5 bases and J by 8 bases. The germline V gene encodes CDR1 MNHEY and CDR2 SVGAGI. The CDR3 region has the DNA TGTGCCAGCAGTCAAGGCCTAGCGGGAGATGAGCAGTTCTTC. This encodes CASSQGLAGDEQFF.

This chain uses TRBV15 with TRBJ2-1, with 9 positions matching TRBD2. CDR1 is LNHNV and CDR2 is YYDKDF in the germline V gene (reference sequence). This CDR3 region has 16 residues. V dropped 7 bases and J dropped 4; count of bases not matched to a gene: 11. In nucleotides, the CDR3 is TGTGCCACCACAACCGATGGCGGGAGGGGTTACAATGAGCAGTTCTTC. It specifies CATTTDGGRGYNEQFF.

A few counts support this clone. The V call is TRBV5-1, the J call TRBJ2-7; 8 nucleotides agree with TRBD2. Germline V gene sequence: CDR1 SGHRS, CDR2 YFSETQ. The CDR3 length is 13 residues. V was clipped by 4 bases and J by 4 bases; unmatched bases: 4. CDR3 sequence: CASSPSGGYEQYF. CDR3 nucleotide sequence: TGCGCCAGCAGCCCCAGCGGGGGTTACGAGCAGTACTTC. The whole variable domain, filled in from reference TRBV5-1 and TRBJ2-7, reads KAGVTQTPRYLIKTRGQQVTLSCSPISGHRSVSWYQQTPGQGLQFLFEYFSETQRNKGNFPGRFSGRQFSNSRSEMNVSTLELGDSALYLCASSPSGGYEQYFGPGTRLTVT.

V usage is TRBV29-1 and J usage is TRBJ2-1; D may be TRBD1 (6 bases). CDR3 size: 15 residues. Trimming took 1 base from V and 9 from J, leaving 19 bases between them. Germline-derived CDR1 and CDR2 are SQVTM and ANQGSEA. The CDR3 is CSVEAPGQSWGEQFF. The CDR3 nucleotides read TGCAGCGTTGAAGCACCCGGACAGTCGTGGGGTGAGCAGTTCTTC.

The chain links TRBV6-6 to TRBJ1-1; possibly TRBD1 for D (5 bases). This CDR3 is 14 amino acids long. Trimming took 4 bases from V and 5 from J, leaving 14 bases between them. The germline CDR1 and CDR2 sequences are MNHNY and SVGAGI (reference sequence). DNA for the CDR3: TGTGCCAGCAGTTTCATGGGGACTATGACTGAAGCTTTCTTT. Amino acid sequence: CASSFMGTMTEAFF.

This sequence joins TRBV10-3 and TRBJ2-3; D may be TRBD2 (6 bases). The V end was cut by 2 bases, the J end by 0 bases, with 9 bases between. The CDR3 extends over 15 amino acids. Per the germline V gene, CDR1 is ENHRY and CDR2 is SYGVKD. DNA for the CDR3: TGTGCCATCAGTGAGGCGGGAAGCAGCACAGATACGCAGTATTTT. This encodes CAISEAGSSTDTQYF.

Regarding this clone: The sample has other DNA sequences that encode this CDR3 too. The chain combines TRBV19 with TRBJ2-7; TRBD2 matches at 12 bases. This CDR3 region has 16 residues. Germline assignment: CDR1 LNHDA and CDR2 SQIVND (reference sequence). Germline trimming cut 2 bases from V and 2 bases from J; bases unmatched to any gene: 4. CDR3 nucleotide sequence: TGTGCCAGTAGTATACTAGCGGGAGGGCCGGCCTACGAGCAGTACTTC. Its protein is CASSILAGGPAYEQYF. Full variable domain (remainder filled in from reference TRBV19 and TRBJ2-7): DGGITQSPKYLFRKEGQNVTLSCEQNLNHDAMYWYRQDPGQGLRLIYYSQIVNDFQKGDIAEGYSVSREKKESFPLTVTSAQKNPTAFYLCASSILAGGPAYEQYFGPGTRLTVT.

The chain has TRBV5-1 and TRBJ2-2, with 9 bases lining up with TRBD2. The V gene end was trimmed by 4 bases and the J gene end by 3 bases; junction bases not matched to a gene: 4. The CDR3 spans 15 residues. Germline loops: CDR1 SGHRS, CDR2 YFSETQ. The CDR3 DNA reads TGCGCCAGCAGCCGCGGGAGGGCCGACACCGGGGAGCTGTTTTTT. This translates into CASSRGRADTGELFF.

The J gene is TRBJ2-2, the V gene TRBV5-4; 7 nucleotides agree with TRBD1. V trimming: 1 base; J trimming: 7 bases; junction bases outside the gene matches: 13. This CDR3 has 17 residues. Germline CDR1 SGHNT, CDR2 YYREEE (reference sequence). CDR3 coding DNA: TGTGCCAGCAGCTTGCCTCGGACAGGCCCCCTGGGCGGGGAGCTGTTTTTT. It yields the protein CASSLPRTGPLGGELFF.

Worth noting for this clone: Other DNA sequences in this sample translate to the same CDR3. The V and J genes are TRBV28 and TRBJ2-7, with a weak D call TRBD1 (5 bases). The CDR3 is made up of 13 amino acids. Per the germline V gene, CDR1 is MDHEN and CDR2 is SYDVKM. V shed 6 bases and J shed 1 base, with 10 bases lying between them. The CDR3: CASSPGSSYEQYF. The CDR3 DNA follows: TGTGCCAGCAGCCCAGGGTCTTCCTACGAGCAGTACTTC.

This chain joins TRBV9 and TRBJ2-1; 11 nucleotides align to TRBD2. The CDR3 length is 17 residues. The germline CDR1 and CDR2 sequences are SGDLS and YYNGEE. V trimming: 3 bases; J trimming: 0 bases; junction bases outside the gene matches: 5. The CDR3 is CASSASGRTSSYNEQFF. CDR3 DNA sequence: TGTGCCAGCAGCGCTAGCGGGAGGACTAGCTCCTACAATGAGCAGTTCTTC.

This chain uses TRBV11-2 with TRBJ2-7, with a possible D match to TRBD2 (5 bases). V gave up 3 bases and J gave up 7 bases, with 13 bases separating them. This CDR3 spans 13 amino acids. Per the germline V gene, CDR1 is SGHAT and CDR2 is FQNNGV. The CDR3 spells CASSLEVHGEQYF. In nucleotides, the CDR3 is TGTGCCAGCAGCTTGGAGGTTCACGGGGAGCAGTACTTC.

This rearrangement joins TRBV5-1 to TRBJ1-1, with 7 bases matching TRBD1. Germline V gene lookup returns CDR1 SGHRS and CDR2 YFSETQ. There are 15 residues in the CDR3. With V trimmed by 4 bases and J by 0 bases, 6 bases remained unmatched. This CDR3 reads CASSLTGPLNTEAFF. The CDR3 nucleotides read TGCGCCAGCAGCCTGACAGGGCCACTGAACACTGAAGCTTTCTTT.

This chain links TRBV9 with TRBJ2-7; 10 nucleotides line up with TRBD1. The germline gives CDR1 SGDLS, CDR2 YYNGEE. The CDR3 consists of 15 residues. Unmatched junction bases numbered 5, after V lost 0 bases and J lost 5 bases. This CDR3 is CASSVGGDRGHEQYF. In nucleotides, the CDR3 is TGTGCCAGCAGCGTAGGTGGGGACAGGGGTCACGAGCAGTACTTC.

V usage is TRBV4-1 and J usage is TRBJ1-2; no clear D gene. Between the trimmed V and J ends, which lost 4 bases and 3 bases, there was a span of 15 bases. This CDR3 spans 15 amino acids. Per germline, CDR1 MGHRA and CDR2 YSYEKL. CDR3 sequence: CASSLLFAGDYGYTF. For the CDR3, the DNA is TGCGCCAGCAGCCTCCTATTTGCAGGCGACTATGGCTACACCTTC.